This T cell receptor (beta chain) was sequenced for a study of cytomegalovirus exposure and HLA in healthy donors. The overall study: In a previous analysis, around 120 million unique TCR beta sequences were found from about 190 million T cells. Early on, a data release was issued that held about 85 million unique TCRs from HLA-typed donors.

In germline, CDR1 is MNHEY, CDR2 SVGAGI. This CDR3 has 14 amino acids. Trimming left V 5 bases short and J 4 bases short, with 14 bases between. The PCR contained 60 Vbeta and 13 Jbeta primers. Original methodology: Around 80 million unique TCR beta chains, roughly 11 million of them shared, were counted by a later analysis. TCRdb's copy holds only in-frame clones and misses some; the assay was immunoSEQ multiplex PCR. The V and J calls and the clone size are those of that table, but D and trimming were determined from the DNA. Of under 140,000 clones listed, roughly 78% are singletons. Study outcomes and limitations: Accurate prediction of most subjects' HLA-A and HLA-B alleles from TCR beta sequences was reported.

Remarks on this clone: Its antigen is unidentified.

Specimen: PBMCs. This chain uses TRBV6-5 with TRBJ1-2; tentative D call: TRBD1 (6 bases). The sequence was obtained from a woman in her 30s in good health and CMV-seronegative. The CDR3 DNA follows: TGTGCCAGCAGTAGGGGGAGGGAAGGCTATGGCTACACCTTC. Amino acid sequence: CASSRGREGYGYTF.